This passage covers 7 T cell receptor beta chains from one sample sequenced in a study of T-cell memory formation after mild COVID-19. TCRdb independently ran MiXCR on the 5' RACE reads; one entry per CDR3 protein. This table has 400,000 or so distinct CDR3 sequences, about 19% appearing once. The sequencing sample was made of PBMCs or a T cell subset sorted from them (not recorded which). The receptors originated from an adult woman who had mild COVID-19 (a few samples of this study predate the infection). Cell type and time point are not known.

This clonotype was recorded a few times. This chain connects TRBV4-2 to TRBJ2-3, with 8 bases matching TRBD2. V was clipped by 0 bases and J by 2 bases; unmatched bases: 10. Looked up from germline, CDR1 is LGHNA and CDR2 is YNFKEQ. The CDR3 has 18 residues. In DNA form, the CDR3 reads TGTGCCAGCAGCCAAGATCAGGTAGCGGGGCAGGACACAGATACGCAGTATTTT. This sequence encodes CASSQDQVAGQDTDTQYF.

J is TRBJ2-6 and V is TRBV29-1, with 7 bases that match TRBD1. Germline lookup yields CDR1 SQVTM and CDR2 ANQGSEA. The CDR3 has 18 residues. V was pared by 4 bases and J by 0 bases, with 12 bases of the junction left unmatched. The CDR3 loop reads CSVGDRQGPSSGANVLTF. CDR3 bases: TGCAGCGTTGGTGACAGACAGGGACCGAGCTCTGGGGCCAACGTCCTGACTTTC.

The rearrangement links TRBV12-3 or TRBV12-4 to TRBJ2-1; D is possibly TRBD2 (6 bases). The CDR3 consists of 13 residues. V lost 4 bases, J lost 9 bases, and 13 bases lay in between. DNA for the CDR3: TGTGCCAGCAGTTCCCTAGCGAGGGGTGAGCAGTTCTTC. It yields the protein CASSSLARGEQFF.

The V and J genes are TRBV7-8 and TRBJ1-6, with unresolved D. Germline V gene lookup returns CDR1 SGHVS and CDR2 FQNEAQ. The CDR3 consists of 14 residues. V gave up 6 bases and J gave up 7 bases, with 13 bases separating them. The CDR3: CASRTRGINSPLHF. In DNA form, the CDR3 reads TGTGCCAGCAGAACCCGGGGTATCAATTCACCCCTCCACTTT.

This chain links TRBV15 with TRBJ1-4, with 9 bases that match TRBD1. CDR1 LNHNV and CDR2 YYDKDF come from the germline V gene (reference sequence). Trimming took 10 bases from V and 6 from J; bases not matched to a gene: 3. The CDR3 runs 12 residues. The CDR3 bases are TGTGCCATCGGGACAGGGTATGAAAAACTGTTTTTT. Translation gives CAIGTGYEKLFF.

This clonotype has only a few counts. The chain links TRBV7-2 to TRBJ2-1; TRBD2 aligns across 9 bases. In germline, CDR1 is SGHTA, CDR2 FQGNSA. The CDR3 contains 17 residues. Trimming cost V 4 bases and J 3 bases; bases outside gene matches: 10. The CDR3 sequence: CASSSARTSDHYNEQFF. The CDR3 DNA is TGTGCCAGCAGCTCGGCAAGGACTAGCGACCACTACAATGAGCAGTTCTTC.

CDR3 protein: CASSQDPNTEAFF. Written as DNA, the CDR3 is TGTGCCAGCAGCCAAGACCCGAACACTGAAGCTTTCTTT. V gene TRBV14 combines with J gene TRBJ1-1; D not certain. Per germline, CDR1 SGHDN and CDR2 FVKESK. Between the trimmed V and J ends, which lost 0 bases and 1 base, there was a span of 3 bases. This CDR3 is 13 amino acids long.